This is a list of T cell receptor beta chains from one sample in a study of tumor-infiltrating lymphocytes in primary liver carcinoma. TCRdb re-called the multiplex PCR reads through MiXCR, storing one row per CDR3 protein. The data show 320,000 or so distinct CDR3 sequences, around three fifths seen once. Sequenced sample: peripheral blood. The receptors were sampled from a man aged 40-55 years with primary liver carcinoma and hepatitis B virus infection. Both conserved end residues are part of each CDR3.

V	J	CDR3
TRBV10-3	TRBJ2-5	CGIRAIWDQETQYF
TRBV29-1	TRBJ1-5	CSVGPKKTQPQNF
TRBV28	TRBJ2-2	CASSLSFRGTGELFF
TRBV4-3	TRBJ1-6	CASIPRQGVDNSPLHF
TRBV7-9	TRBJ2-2	CASSEDGHTGELFF
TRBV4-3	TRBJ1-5	CASSQSRGQPQHF
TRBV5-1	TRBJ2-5	CASSDYGTGQETQYF
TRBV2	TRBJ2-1	CASSLTSAGEQFF
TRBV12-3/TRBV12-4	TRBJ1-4	CASSSTGGGGVEVEKLFF
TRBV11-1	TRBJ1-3	CASSSNSGNTIYF